This T cell receptor beta chain was documented in a study of cytomegalovirus exposure and HLA in healthy donors. Study-level background: Caucasian-associated ancestry cluster membership applied to around 80% of some 400 genotyped donors.

The PCR contained 60 Vbeta and 13 Jbeta primers. Generated by immunoSEQ multiplex PCR, the TCRdb table keeps only in-frame clones and is missing some. This table holds about 170,000 clones, approximately 84% found once. This clone was seen only once. The sequence was obtained from a man aged 30 to 45 in good health and CMV-seropositive. The specimen sequenced was PBMCs.

CDR3 nucleotides: TGTGCCAGCACCCCGGCGGGACAGGGGGAAGTTGGCTACACCTTC. Protein: CASTPAGQGEVGYTF. This chain uses TRBV27 with TRBJ1-2; 11 bases are a match to TRBD1. Per germline, CDR1 MNHEY and CDR2 SMNVEV (reference sequence). The CDR3 contains 15 residues. The J segment lost 7 bases and the V segment lost 7 bases, leaving 11 bases of the junction unmatched.